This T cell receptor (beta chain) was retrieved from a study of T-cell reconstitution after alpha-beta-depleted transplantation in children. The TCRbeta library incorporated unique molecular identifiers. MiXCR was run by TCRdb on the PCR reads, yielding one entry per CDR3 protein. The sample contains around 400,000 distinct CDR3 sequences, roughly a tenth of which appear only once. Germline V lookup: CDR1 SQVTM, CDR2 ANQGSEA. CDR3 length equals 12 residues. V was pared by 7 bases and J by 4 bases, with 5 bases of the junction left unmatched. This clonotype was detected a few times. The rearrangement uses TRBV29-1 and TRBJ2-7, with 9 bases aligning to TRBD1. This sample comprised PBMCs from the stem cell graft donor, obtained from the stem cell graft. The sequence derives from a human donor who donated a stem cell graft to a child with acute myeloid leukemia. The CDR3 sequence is CSGRDREYEQYF. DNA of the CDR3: TGCAGCGGCCGGGACAGGGAATACGAGCAGTACTTC.